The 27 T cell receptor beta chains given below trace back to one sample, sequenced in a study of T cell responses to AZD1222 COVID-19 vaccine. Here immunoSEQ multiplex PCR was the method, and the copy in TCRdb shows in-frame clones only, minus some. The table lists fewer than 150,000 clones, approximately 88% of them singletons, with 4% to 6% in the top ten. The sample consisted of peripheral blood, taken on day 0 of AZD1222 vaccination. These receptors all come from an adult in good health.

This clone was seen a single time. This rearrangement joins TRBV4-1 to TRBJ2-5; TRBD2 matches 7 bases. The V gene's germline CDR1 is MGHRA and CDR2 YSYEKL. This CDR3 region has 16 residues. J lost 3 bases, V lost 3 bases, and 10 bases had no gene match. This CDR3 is CASSHTKLALEETQYF. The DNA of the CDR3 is TGCGCCAGCAGCCACACAAAACTAGCGTTAGAAGAGACCCAGTACTTC.

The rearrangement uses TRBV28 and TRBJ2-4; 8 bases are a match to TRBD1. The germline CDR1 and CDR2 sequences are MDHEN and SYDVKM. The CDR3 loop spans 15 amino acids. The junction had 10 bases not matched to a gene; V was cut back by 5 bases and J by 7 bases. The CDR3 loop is CASSRTDQGANIQYF. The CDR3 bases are TGTGCCAGCAGTCGCACCGACCAGGGGGCGAACATTCAGTACTTC.

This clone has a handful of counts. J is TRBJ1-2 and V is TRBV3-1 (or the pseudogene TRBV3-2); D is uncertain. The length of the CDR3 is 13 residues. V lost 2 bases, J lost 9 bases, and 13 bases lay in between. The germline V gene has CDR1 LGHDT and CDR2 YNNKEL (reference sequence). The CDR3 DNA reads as TGTGCCAGCAGCCAATTGTATCTCGGGAGCTACACCTTC. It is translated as CASSQLYLGSYTF.

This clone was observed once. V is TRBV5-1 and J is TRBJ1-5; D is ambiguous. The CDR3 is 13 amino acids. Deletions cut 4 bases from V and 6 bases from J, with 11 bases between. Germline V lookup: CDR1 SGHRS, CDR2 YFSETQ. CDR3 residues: CASSDSEGQPQHF. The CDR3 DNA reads TGCGCCAGCAGCGACTCGGAGGGTCAGCCCCAGCATTTT. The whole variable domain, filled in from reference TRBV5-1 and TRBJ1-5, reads KAGVTQTPRYLIKTRGQQVTLSCSPISGHRSVSWYQQTPGQGLQFLFEYFSETQRNKGNFPGRFSGRQFSNSRSEMNVSTLELGDSALYLCASSDSEGQPQHFGDGTRLSIL.

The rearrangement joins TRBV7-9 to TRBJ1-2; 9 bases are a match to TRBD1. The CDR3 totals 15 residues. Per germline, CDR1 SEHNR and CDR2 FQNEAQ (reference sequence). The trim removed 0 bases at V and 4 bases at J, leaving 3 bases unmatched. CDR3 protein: CASSLAGGQGYGYTF. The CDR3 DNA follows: TGTGCCAGCAGCTTAGCTGGGGGACAGGGCTATGGCTACACCTTC. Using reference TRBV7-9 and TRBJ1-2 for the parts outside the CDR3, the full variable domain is DTGVSQNPRHKITKRGQNVTFRCDPISEHNRLYWYRQTLGQGPEFLTYFQNEAQLEKSRLLSDRFSAERPKGSFSTLEIQRTEQGDSAMYLCASSLAGGQGYGYTFGSGTRLTVV.

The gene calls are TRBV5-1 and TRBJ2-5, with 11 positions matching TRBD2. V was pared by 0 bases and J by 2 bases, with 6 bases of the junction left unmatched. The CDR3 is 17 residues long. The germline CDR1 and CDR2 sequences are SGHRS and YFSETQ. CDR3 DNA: TGCGCCAGCAGCTTGGGGCCTAGCGGGGGGAGTCAAGAGACCCAGTACTTC. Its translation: CASSLGPSGGSQETQYF. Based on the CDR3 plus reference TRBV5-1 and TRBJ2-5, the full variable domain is KAGVTQTPRYLIKTRGQQVTLSCSPISGHRSVSWYQQTPGQGLQFLFEYFSETQRNKGNFPGRFSGRQFSNSRSEMNVSTLELGDSALYLCASSLGPSGGSQETQYFGPGTRLLVL.

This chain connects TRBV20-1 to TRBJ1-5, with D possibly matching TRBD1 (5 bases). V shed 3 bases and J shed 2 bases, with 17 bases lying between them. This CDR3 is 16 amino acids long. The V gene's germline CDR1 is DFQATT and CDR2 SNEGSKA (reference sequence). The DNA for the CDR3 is TGCAGTGCTAGTTTGGGGCAGGGATTCGGCAATCAGCCCCAGCATTTT. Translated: CSASLGQGFGNQPQHF.

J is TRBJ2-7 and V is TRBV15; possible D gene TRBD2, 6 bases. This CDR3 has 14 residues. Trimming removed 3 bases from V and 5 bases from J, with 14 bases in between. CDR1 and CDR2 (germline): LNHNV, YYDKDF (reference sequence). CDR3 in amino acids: CATSSGGAANEQYF. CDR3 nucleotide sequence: TGTGCCACCAGCAGTGGAGGGGCTGCGAACGAGCAGTACTTC.

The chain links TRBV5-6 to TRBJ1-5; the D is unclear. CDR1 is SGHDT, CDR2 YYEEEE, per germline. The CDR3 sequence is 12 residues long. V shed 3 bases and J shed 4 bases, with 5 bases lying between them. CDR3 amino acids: CASSWYNQPQHF. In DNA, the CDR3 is TGTGCCAGCAGCTGGTATAATCAGCCCCAGCATTTT.

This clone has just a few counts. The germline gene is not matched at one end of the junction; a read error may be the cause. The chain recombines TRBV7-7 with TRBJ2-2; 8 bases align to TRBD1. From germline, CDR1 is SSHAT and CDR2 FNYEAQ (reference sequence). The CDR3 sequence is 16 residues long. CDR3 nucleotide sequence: TGTGCTAGCAGCCCGGACGGGACAGGGAACACCGGGGAGCTGTTTTTT. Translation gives CASSPDGTGNTGELFF.

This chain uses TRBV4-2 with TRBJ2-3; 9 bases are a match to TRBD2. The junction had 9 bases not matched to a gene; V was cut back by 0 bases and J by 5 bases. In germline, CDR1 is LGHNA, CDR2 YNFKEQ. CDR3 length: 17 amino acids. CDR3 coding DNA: TGTGCCAGCAGCCAAGATTCGACGGGACTAGCCGGAGATACGCAGTATTTT. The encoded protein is CASSQDSTGLAGDTQYF.

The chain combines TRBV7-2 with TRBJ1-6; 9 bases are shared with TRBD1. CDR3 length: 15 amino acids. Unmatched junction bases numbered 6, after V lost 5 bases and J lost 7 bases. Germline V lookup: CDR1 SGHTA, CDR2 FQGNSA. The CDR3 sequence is CASSEQTGGNSPLHF. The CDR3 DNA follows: TGTGCCAGCAGCGAACAGACAGGGGGGAATTCACCCCTCCACTTT.

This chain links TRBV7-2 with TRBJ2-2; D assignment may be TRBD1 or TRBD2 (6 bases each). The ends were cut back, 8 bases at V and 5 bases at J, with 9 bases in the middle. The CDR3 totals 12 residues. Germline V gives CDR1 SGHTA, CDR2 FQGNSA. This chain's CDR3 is CASLGGTGELFF. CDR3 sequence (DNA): TGTGCCAGCTTAGGGGGGACCGGGGAGCTGTTTTTT.

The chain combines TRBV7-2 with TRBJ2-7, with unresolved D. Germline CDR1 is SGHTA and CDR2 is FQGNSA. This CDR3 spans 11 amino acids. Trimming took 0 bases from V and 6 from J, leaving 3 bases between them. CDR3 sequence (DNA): TGTGCCAGCAGCTTAGCTCTCGAGCAGTACTTC. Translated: CASSLALEQYF.

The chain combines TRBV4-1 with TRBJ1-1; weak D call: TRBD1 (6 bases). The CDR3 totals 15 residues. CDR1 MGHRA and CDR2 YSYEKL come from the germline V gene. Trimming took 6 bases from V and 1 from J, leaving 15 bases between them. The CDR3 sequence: CASRPYRAPNTEAFF. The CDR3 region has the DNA TGCGCCAGCAGACCCTACAGGGCCCCGAACACTGAAGCTTTCTTT.

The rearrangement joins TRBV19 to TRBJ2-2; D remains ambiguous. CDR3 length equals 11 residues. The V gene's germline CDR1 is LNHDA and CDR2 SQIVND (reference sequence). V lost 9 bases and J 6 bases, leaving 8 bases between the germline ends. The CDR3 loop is CASRAAGELFF. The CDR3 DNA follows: TGTGCCAGCAGAGCCGCCGGGGAGCTGTTTTTT.

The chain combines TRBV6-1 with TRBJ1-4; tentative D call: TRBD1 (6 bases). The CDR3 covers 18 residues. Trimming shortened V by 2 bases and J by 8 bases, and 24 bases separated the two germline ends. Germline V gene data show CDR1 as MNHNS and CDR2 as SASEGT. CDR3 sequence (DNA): TGTGCCAGCAGTGAATCCAGTGGTGGTTGGGGGCCGGGCGAAAAACTGTTTTTT. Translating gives CASSESSGGWGPGEKLFF.

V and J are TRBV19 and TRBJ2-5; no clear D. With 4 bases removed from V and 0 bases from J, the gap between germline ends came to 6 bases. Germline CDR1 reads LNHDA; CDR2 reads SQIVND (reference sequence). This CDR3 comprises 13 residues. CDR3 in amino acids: CASSTSYQETQYF. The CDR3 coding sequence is TGTGCCAGTAGTACGTCGTACCAAGAGACCCAGTACTTC.

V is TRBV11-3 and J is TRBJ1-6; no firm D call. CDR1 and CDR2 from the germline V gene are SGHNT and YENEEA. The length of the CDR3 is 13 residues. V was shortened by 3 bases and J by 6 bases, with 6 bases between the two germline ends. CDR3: CASSFTPNSPLHF. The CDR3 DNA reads TGTGCCAGCAGCTTTACCCCTAATTCACCCCTCCACTTT.

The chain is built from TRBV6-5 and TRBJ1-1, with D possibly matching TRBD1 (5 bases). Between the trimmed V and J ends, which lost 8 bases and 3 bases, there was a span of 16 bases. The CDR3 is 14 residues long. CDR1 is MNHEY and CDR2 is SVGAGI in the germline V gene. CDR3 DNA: TGTGCCAGCCCCTTTTCACCGGGGGACACTGAAGCTTTCTTT. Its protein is CASPFSPGDTEAFF.

CDR3 region: CASSFWAPSDTQYF. DNA of the CDR3: TGCGCCAGCAGCTTCTGGGCCCCCTCAGATACGCAGTATTTT. The chain links TRBV5-1 to TRBJ2-3, with unresolved D. Germline V gene lookup returns CDR1 SGHRS and CDR2 YFSETQ. CDR3 size: 14 residues. V was trimmed by 2 bases and J by 4 bases, leaving 11 bases between them.

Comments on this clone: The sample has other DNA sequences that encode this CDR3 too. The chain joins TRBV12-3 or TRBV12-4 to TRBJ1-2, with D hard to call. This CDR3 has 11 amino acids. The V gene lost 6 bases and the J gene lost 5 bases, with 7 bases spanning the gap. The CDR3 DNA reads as TGTGCCAGCAGCCCCGGTTATGGCTACACCTTC. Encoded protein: CASSPGYGYTF.

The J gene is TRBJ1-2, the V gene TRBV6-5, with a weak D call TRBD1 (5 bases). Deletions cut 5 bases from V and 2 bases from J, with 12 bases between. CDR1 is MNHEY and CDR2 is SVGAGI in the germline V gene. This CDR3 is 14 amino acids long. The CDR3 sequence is CASSTHGGNYGYTF. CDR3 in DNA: TGTGCCAGCAGTACCCACGGGGGAAACTATGGCTACACCTTC.

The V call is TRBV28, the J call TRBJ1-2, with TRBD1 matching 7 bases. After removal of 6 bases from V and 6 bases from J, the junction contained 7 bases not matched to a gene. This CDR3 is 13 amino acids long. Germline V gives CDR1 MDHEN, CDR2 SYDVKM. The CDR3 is CASRAAGGDGYTF. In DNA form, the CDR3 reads TGTGCCAGCAGGGCGGCAGGGGGTGATGGCTACACCTTC.

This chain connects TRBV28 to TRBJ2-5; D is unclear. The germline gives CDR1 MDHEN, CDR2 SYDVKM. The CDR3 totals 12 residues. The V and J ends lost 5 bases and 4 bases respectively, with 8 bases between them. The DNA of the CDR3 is TGTGCCAGCAGTCCTACGGGAGAGACCCAGTACTTC. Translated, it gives CASSPTGETQYF.

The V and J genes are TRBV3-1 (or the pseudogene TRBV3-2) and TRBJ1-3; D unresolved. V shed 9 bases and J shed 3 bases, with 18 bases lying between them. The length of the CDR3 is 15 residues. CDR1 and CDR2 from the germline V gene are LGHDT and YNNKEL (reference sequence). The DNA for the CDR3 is TGTGCCAGAACCCAAGGGCCGGGGATTGGAAACACCATATATTTT. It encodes CARTQGPGIGNTIYF.

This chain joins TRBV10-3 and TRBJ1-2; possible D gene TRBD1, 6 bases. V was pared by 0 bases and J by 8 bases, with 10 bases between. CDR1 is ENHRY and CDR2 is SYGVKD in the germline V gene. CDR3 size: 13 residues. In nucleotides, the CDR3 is TGTGCCATCAGTGAGTCGACAGGCCGGGGCTACACCTTC. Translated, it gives CAISESTGRGYTF.